This entry lists 18 T cell receptor beta chains sequenced from one sample in a study of blood T cells in healthy people across ages. It was with a sample-barcoded 5' primer and a J-beta primer mix that a second PCR of roughly 7 to 11 cycles was run. TCRdb redid the calling of the 5' RACE reads with MiXCR, one entry per CDR3 protein. The profile shows about 570,000 distinct CDR3 sequences, over 25% of them singletons. This same sample was also part of a study on T cells of mothers and their children.

The sample consisted of blood. These receptor sequences come from a boy between 2 and 15 years old in good health.

This clonotype was seen only a few times. The chain is built from TRBV6-6 and TRBJ2-7; 10 positions match TRBD2. With V trimmed by 6 bases and J by 5 bases, 7 bases remained unmatched. Per the germline V gene, CDR1 is MNHNY and CDR2 is SVGAGI (reference sequence). This CDR3 region has 14 residues. CDR3 nucleotides: TGTGCCAGCAGCCGGACTAGCGGCAGGCACGAGCAGTACTTC. This sequence encodes CASSRTSGRHEQYF.

This clonotype was counted ten times or more. CDR3 region: CASSDDSSGANVLTF. CDR3 in DNA: TGCGCCAGCAGCGACGACAGCTCTGGGGCCAACGTCCTGACTTTC. V usage is TRBV5-1 and J usage is TRBJ2-6; TRBD1 might be the D (5 bases). Looked up from germline, CDR1 is SGHRS and CDR2 is YFSETQ. With 4 bases removed from V and 0 bases from J, the gap between germline ends came to 8 bases. The CDR3 length is 15 residues.

This rearrangement joins TRBV7-8 to TRBJ1-1; 7 positions agree with TRBD1. The CDR3 is made up of 18 amino acids. The V gene end was trimmed by 5 bases and the J gene end by 0 bases; junction bases not matched to a gene: 15. Germline V gene lookup returns CDR1 SGHVS and CDR2 FQNEAQ. This CDR3 reads CASSPEWRGLGVNTEAFF. CDR3 coding DNA: TGTGCCAGCAGCCCAGAGTGGAGGGGGCTAGGGGTGAACACTGAAGCTTTCTTT.

The chain combines TRBV3-1 with TRBJ2-3, with 8 bases aligning to TRBD2. From germline, CDR1 is LGHDT and CDR2 YNNKEL (reference sequence). Unmatched junction bases numbered 4, after V lost 3 bases and J lost 5 bases. The CDR3 is made up of 14 amino acids. CDR3 coding DNA: TGTGCCAGCAGCCAGCGGGAGGTTCGAGATACGCAGTATTTT. This codes for CASSQREVRDTQYF.

This clonotype was observed a few times. The CDR3 coding sequence is TGTGCCAGCAGTTACTCGCCCCCGGGACAGGGAAGGGAGACCCAGTACTTC. This sequence encodes CASSYSPPGQGRETQYF. The chain recombines TRBV6-5 with TRBJ2-5; 9 bases match TRBD1. J gave up 5 bases and V 0 bases, and 10 bases lay outside the gene matches. This CDR3 contains 17 residues. Germline loops: CDR1 MNHEY, CDR2 SVGAGI.

This clonotype was observed a few times. The chain combines TRBV27 with TRBJ2-5; the D gene is possibly TRBD1 (5 bases). The V gene lost 7 bases and the J gene lost 5 bases, with 17 bases spanning the gap. Germline V lookup: CDR1 MNHEY, CDR2 SMNVEV (reference sequence). The length of the CDR3 is 14 residues. CDR3 DNA: TGTGCCAGCACCGCGCTAGGGGCATGGGAGACCCAGTACTTC. Protein product: CASTALGAWETQYF.

With respect to this clonotype: Its ends do not fully match the called genes, so a read error is possible. This chain joins TRBV15 and TRBJ2-1; 9 bases are shared with TRBD2. CDR3 size: 20 residues. Germline CDR1 and CDR2: LNHNV and YYDKDF (reference sequence). DNA for the CDR3: TGTGCCGCCAGCAGAGATAGGTTGGGGCGGGGGGGCCCTATCTACAATGAGCAGTTCTTC. Translating gives CAASRDRLGRGGPIYNEQFF.

The V and J genes are TRBV15 and TRBJ2-5; no firm D call. Trimming cost V 2 bases and J 1 base, with 5 bases left between them. This CDR3 region has 13 residues. Per the germline V gene, CDR1 is LNHNV and CDR2 is YYDKDF (reference sequence). CDR3 sequence reads: CATSRRPQETQYF. The CDR3 DNA sequence: TGTGCCACCAGCAGACGGCCCCAAGAGACCCAGTACTTC. The full variable domain, its missing parts supplied by reference TRBV15 and TRBJ2-5, is DAMVIQNPRYQVTQFGKPVTLSCSQTLNHNVMYWYQQKSSQAPKLLFHYYDKDFNNEADTPDNFQSRRPNTSFCFLDIRSPGLGDTAMYLCATSRRPQETQYFGPGTRLLVL.

This clonotype was counted a few times. The V call is TRBV20-1, the J call TRBJ2-7; tentative D call: TRBD1 (5 bases). The CDR3 consists of 12 residues. The V end lost 0 bases, the J end lost 6 bases, and 9 bases lay between the germline ends. Germline lookup yields CDR1 DFQATT and CDR2 SNEGSKA (reference sequence). In DNA form, the CDR3 reads TGCAGTGCTAGAGACGTGGGGCCCGAGCAGTACTTC. Amino acid sequence: CSARDVGPEQYF.

This clonotype was picked up a small number of times. V is TRBV7-3 and J is TRBJ2-7; D possibly corresponds to TRBD1 (5 bases). The CDR3 contains 15 residues. Trimming took 1 base from V and 5 from J, leaving 15 bases between them. Germline values: CDR1 SGHTA, CDR2 FQGTGA. The CDR3 sequence is CASSLSPGRVHEQYF. CDR3 nucleotides: TGTGCCAGCAGCTTAAGTCCAGGGCGCGTCCACGAGCAGTACTTC.

The chain carries TRBV4-1 and TRBJ2-7; D is possibly TRBD1 or TRBD2 (5 bases each). Germline V lookup: CDR1 MGHRA, CDR2 YSYEKL. The germline V and J ends were trimmed by 2 bases and 0 bases, with 11 bases remaining between them. This CDR3 is 15 amino acids long. The CDR3 nucleotides are TGCGCCAGCAGCCAAAGGGACGTCAGCTCCTACGAGCAGTACTTC. This codes for CASSQRDVSSYEQYF.

The chain links TRBV11-2 to TRBJ2-3; D is perhaps TRBD2 (5 bases). Between the trimmed V and J ends, which lost 3 bases and 4 bases, there was a span of 17 bases. The germline gives CDR1 SGHAT, CDR2 FQNNGV. This CDR3 is built from 16 residues. The CDR3 loop reads CASSLVMGVVADTQYF. The CDR3, as DNA: TGTGCCAGCAGCTTGGTTATGGGAGTAGTGGCAGATACGCAGTATTTT. Full variable domain (missing parts from reference TRBV11-2 and TRBJ2-3): EAGVAQSPRYKIIEKRQSVAFWCNPISGHATLYWYQQILGQGPKLLIQFQNNGVVDDSQLPKDRFSAERLKGVDSTLKIQPAKLEDSAVYLCASSLVMGVVADTQYFGPGTRLTVL.

J is TRBJ2-3 and V is TRBV11-2, with 11 bases that match TRBD2. This CDR3 comprises 21 residues. Trimming at V came to 5 bases and at J to 2 bases, leaving 21 bases not matched to a gene. The germline CDR1 and CDR2 sequences are SGHAT and FQNNGV. CDR3 sequence (DNA): TGTGCCAGCAGCATATCCCCACGTACTAGCGGGAGTATCATAACCACAGATACGCAGTATTTT. It codes for CASSISPRTSGSIITTDTQYF.

This clonotype was counted only a few times. The chain carries TRBV10-3 and TRBJ2-7; D gene uncertain. V lost 0 bases, J lost 3 bases, and 3 bases lay in between. The CDR3 is 12 residues long. In germline, CDR1 is ENHRY, CDR2 SYGVKD. The CDR3 loop reads CAISESRYEQYF. The CDR3 DNA follows: TGTGCCATCAGTGAGTCGCGCTACGAGCAGTACTTC.

This clonotype was seen more than once but under ten times. The chain links TRBV24-1 to TRBJ2-5; D might be TRBD2 (5 bases). CDR1 and CDR2 from the germline V gene are KGHDR and SFDVKD. The CDR3 sequence is 13 residues long. Trimming pared 6 bases from V and 4 bases from J, leaving 11 bases between. The CDR3 protein is CATSSGDRETQYF. CDR3 nucleotides: TGTGCCACCAGTTCCGGGGATCGAGAGACCCAGTACTTC.

This clonotype showed up just a few times. V gene TRBV10-3 combines with J gene TRBJ1-2; 7 bases are shared with TRBD1. Germline CDR1 reads ENHRY; CDR2 reads SYGVKD. The junction had 11 bases not matched to a gene; V was cut back by 0 bases and J by 7 bases. This CDR3 region has 16 residues. The CDR3 region has the DNA TGTGCCATCAGTGAGTCATTAGGGGGCGGGGGGCCTGGCTACACCTTC. Translated, it gives CAISESLGGGGPGYTF.

This clonotype was detected a few times. The rearrangement joins TRBV12-3 or TRBV12-4 to TRBJ2-2; D is ambiguous. This CDR3 contains 13 residues. With 2 bases removed from V and 4 bases from J, the gap between germline ends came to 5 bases. CDR3 protein: CASSLPATGELFF. In DNA, the CDR3 is TGTGCCAGCAGTTTACCTGCCACCGGGGAGCTGTTTTTT.

A remark on this clonotype: Its ends do not fully match the called genes, so a read error is possible. V and J are TRBV20-1 and TRBJ1-1; 9 bases are a match to TRBD1. The CDR3 runs to 14 residues. In germline, CDR1 is DFQATT, CDR2 SNEGSKA (reference sequence). Written as DNA, the CDR3 is TGCAGTGCTAGCGGACAGGGGATGAACACTGCAGCTTTCTTT. Protein sequence: CSASGQGMNTAAFF.